One TCR beta chain is described in this entry. Antigen: not known. The sample comes from a study of T cell repertoires in cytomegalovirus infection. Study overall: CMV epitopes used comprised recently identified HLA-C-restricted ones and well-studied HLA-B-restricted ones. Public TCR beta signatures were indicative of both CMV infection and a matching HLA type.

MiXCR, run by TCRdb on the reads, gives a single entry per CDR3 protein. The data contain about 180,000 distinct CDR3 sequences, 20% to 25% of them seen just once; the ten biggest clones take up 25%. General study results and limits: The ex vivo response showed dominance by HLA-C-restricted CMV-specific TCR beta clonotypes. There were carriers of CMV plus the relevant HLA, and cumulative public TCR beta family frequency identified them.

V gave up 1 base and J gave up 1 base, with 4 bases separating them. The CDR3 consists of 13 residues. Germline-derived CDR1 and CDR2 are MNHEY and SVGAGI. The origin of this receptor is a human donor in good health (CMV status not recorded). Some clones in this sample may be carry-over from other donors' samples. The chain links TRBV6-5 to TRBJ1-1; D call uncertain. This specimen consisted of CD8+ T cells from cultured PBMCs, obtained from culture after CMV antigen stimulation. This CDR3 reads CASSYYKNTEAFF. Written as DNA, the CDR3 is TGTGCCAGCAGTTACTATAAGAACACTGAAGCTTTCTTT.